The present entry profiles one T cell receptor beta chain with its context. This sample stems from a study of blood T cell repertoires in COVID-19. Study in general: Sites in the United States, Italy and Spain provided acute and convalescent COVID-19 samples.

As handled by the study authors: Reference gene primer amplification gave nucleated cell count estimates. Assay: immunoSEQ multiplex PCR; the TCRdb copy retains only in-frame clones and omits some. V and J calls and clone size are those listed in that table; D and trimming were worked out from the DNA. This table has 250,000 to 300,000 clones, roughly nine tenths appearing once. The CDR3 has 16 residues. The V gene lost 5 bases and the J gene lost 7 bases, with 21 bases spanning the gap. The germline CDR1 and CDR2 sequences are SGHAT and FQNNGV. The J gene is TRBJ2-1, the V gene TRBV11-2; D is possibly TRBD2 (6 bases). The receptor was derived from a young woman with COVID-19, enrolled during active disease. Sequencing was done on a sample of peripheral blood. The CDR3 DNA reads TGTGCCAGCAGCCCACGCGCGGCGTTTCGGGGGAATGAGCAGTTCTTC. This gives the protein CASSPRAAFRGNEQFF.